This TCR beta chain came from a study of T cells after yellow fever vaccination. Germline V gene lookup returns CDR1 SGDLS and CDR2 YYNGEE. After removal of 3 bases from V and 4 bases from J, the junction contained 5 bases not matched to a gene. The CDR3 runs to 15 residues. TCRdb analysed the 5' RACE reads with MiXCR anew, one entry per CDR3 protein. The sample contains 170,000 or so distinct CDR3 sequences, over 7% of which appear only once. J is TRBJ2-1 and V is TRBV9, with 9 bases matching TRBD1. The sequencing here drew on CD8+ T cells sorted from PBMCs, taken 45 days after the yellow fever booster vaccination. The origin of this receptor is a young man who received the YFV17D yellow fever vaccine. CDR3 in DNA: TGTGCCAGCAGCGCCGGGACAGGGTCATACAATGAGCAGTTCTTC. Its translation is CASSAGTGSYNEQFF.